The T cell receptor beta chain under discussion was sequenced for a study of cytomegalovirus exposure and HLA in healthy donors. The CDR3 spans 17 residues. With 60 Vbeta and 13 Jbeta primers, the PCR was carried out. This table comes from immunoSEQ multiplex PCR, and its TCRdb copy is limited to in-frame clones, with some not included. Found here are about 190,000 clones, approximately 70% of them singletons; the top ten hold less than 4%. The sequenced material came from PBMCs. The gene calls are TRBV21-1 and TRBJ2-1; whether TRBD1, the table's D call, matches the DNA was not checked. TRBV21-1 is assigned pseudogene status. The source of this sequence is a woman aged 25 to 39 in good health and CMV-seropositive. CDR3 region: CASSKGTGEKKYNEQFF. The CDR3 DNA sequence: TGTGCCAGCAGCAAAGGGACAGGGGAAAAGAAGTACAATGAGCAGTTCTTC.